This TCR beta chain was retrieved from a study of OX40 agonist ivuxolimab in advanced cancers. Study details: Each patient was given ivuxolimab into a vein every 2 weeks, at 0.01 to 10 mg/kg.

This CDR3 is 15 amino acids long. V gave up 6 bases and J gave up 5 bases; unmatched junction bases: 6. Looked up from germline, CDR1 is SNHLY and CDR2 is FYNNEI. If patients had autoimmune disease history or systemic immunosuppression, they were excluded. Data came from immunoSEQ multiplex PCR; TCRdb stores just in-frame clones and leaves some out. The data hold 70,000 to 85,000 clones, with 85% to 95% observed a single time. Source: CD4+ or CD8+ T cells sorted from blood, taken in a trial of the OX40 agonist ivuxolimab. The TCR originated in an adult with an advanced solid tumor such as melanoma, head and neck, liver or kidney cancer. The chain couples TRBV2 to TRBJ2-5; 13 nucleotides line up with TRBD2. CDR3 nucleotides: TGTGCCAGCAGACTAGCGGGAGGGCCGGGGGAGACCCAGTACTTC. Its protein product is CASRLAGGPGETQYF. Complete variable domain (other parts from reference TRBV2 and TRBJ2-5): EPEVTQTPSHQVTQMGQEVILRCVPISNHLYFYWYRQILGQKVEFLVSFYNNEISEKSEIFDDQFSVERPDGSNFTLKIRSTKLEDSAMYFCASRLAGGPGETQYFGPGTRLLVL.